This T cell receptor beta chain appears in the sequencing data of a study of blood T cell repertoires in COVID-19. As for the study in general: Donors in the United States, Italy and Spain gave samples during acute or convalescent COVID-19. PBMCs, B-cell-depleted T cells, or T cells were the source of the cDNA or gDNA that made up the material.

In the study's own analysis: Estimates of nucleated cell counts were drawn from the amplification of reference gene primers. Clones were read by immunoSEQ multiplex PCR, and TCRdb kept only the in-frame ones, dropping some. V and J calls and clone size follow that table, whereas D and trimming were derived from the DNA. The table has a few hundred thousand clones, approximately 88% seen once. V trimming: 0 bases; J trimming: 5 bases; junction bases outside the gene matches: 6. The CDR3 covers 15 residues. CDR1 is SGHVS, CDR2 FQNEAQ, per germline. This TCR was sampled from a man aged 50 to 59 with acute or convalescent COVID-19. The sequenced sample was peripheral blood. The V call is TRBV7-8, the J call TRBJ1-2, with 7 bases lining up with TRBD1. The CDR3 reads CASSLASTGPYGYTF. The CDR3 coding sequence is TGTGCCAGCAGCTTAGCGTCGACAGGGCCTTATGGCTACACCTTC.